This record covers a single T cell receptor (beta chain). What it recognizes is unknown. Unique molecular identifiers (one per individual cDNA molecule) were attached. Via MiXCR, TCRdb re-called the 5' RACE reads, giving one row per CDR3 protein. The table shows around 79,000 distinct CDR3 sequences, with around 10% occurring only once. Germline CDR1 is DFQATT and CDR2 is SNEGSKA (reference sequence). This CDR3 region has 16 residues. V lost 0 bases to trimming and J lost 0 bases, with 14 bases between them. This entry is derived from a study of early T cells in non-severe SARS-CoV-2 infection. Overall study context: Whole-blood bulk RNA, unsorted, was sequenced, and chains were unpaired. Overall study findings and caveats: VDJdb matches were skewed toward anti-spike CD8 T cell responses.

This sequence originates from an adult who was a healthcare worker with PCR-confirmed SARS-CoV-2 infection or an uninfected control (not recorded which). The sequenced sample was whole blood, obtained at baseline. The J gene is TRBJ2-5, the V gene TRBV20-1; D may match TRBD1 or TRBD2 (5 bases each). CDR3 sequence (DNA): TGCAGTGCTAGAGAATTTCAGGGAGCTTACCAAGAGACCCAGTACTTC. Protein: CSAREFQGAYQETQYF.